The T cell receptor (beta chain) described here comes from a study of blood T cell repertoires in COVID-19. Study context: Collection of acute and convalescent COVID-19 samples took place in the United States, Italy and Spain. PBMCs, B-cell-depleted T cells, or T cells provided the cDNA or gDNA that made up the material.

Original analysis: The authors estimated nucleated cell counts from reference gene primer amplification. Clones were sequenced by immunoSEQ multiplex PCR, and TCRdb holds only the in-frame ones, with some missing. V, J and clone size are those of that table, while D and trimming were read from the DNA. The sample carries approximately 90,000 clones, approximately 83% recorded once. This CDR3 contains 16 residues. The germline V gene has CDR1 MDHEN and CDR2 SYDVKM. V lost 6 bases, J lost 4 bases, and 10 bases stayed unmatched. This chain joins TRBV28 and TRBJ1-1, with 11 bases fitting TRBD1. The sample taken for sequencing was peripheral blood. The TCR comes from an elderly woman with active or convalescent COVID-19. This CDR3 reads CASSRRTGGAFTEAFF. The CDR3 DNA is TGTGCCAGCAGCCGAAGGACAGGGGGCGCTTTCACTGAAGCTTTCTTT.